Here is one TCR beta chain with its context. This sample is drawn from a study of blood T cell repertoires in COVID-19. Study as a whole: Sites across the United States, Italy and Spain contributed samples from acute and convalescent COVID-19. T cells, B-cell-depleted T cells, or PBMCs supplied cDNA or gDNA.

How the authors handled the data: Amplification of reference gene primers provided the estimated nucleated cell counts. Clones were sequenced by immunoSEQ multiplex PCR, and TCRdb holds only the in-frame ones, with some missing. V, J and clone size reflect that table, while D and trimming were determined from the DNA. The table records 220,000 or so clones, around 80% of them present only once. Germline V gene sequence: CDR1 KGHDR, CDR2 SFDVKD. After removal of 2 bases from V and 3 bases from J, the junction contained 3 bases not matched to a gene. The CDR3 is made up of 16 amino acids. The sequence derives from a man aged 25 to 40 with active or convalescent COVID-19. The sequenced sample was peripheral blood. The gene calls are TRBV24-1 and TRBJ1-5, with 10 bases fitting TRBD1. CDR3 loop: CATSDYGTGDNQPQHF. Here the CDR3 DNA reads TGTGCCACCAGTGATTACGGGACAGGGGACAATCAGCCCCAGCATTTT.